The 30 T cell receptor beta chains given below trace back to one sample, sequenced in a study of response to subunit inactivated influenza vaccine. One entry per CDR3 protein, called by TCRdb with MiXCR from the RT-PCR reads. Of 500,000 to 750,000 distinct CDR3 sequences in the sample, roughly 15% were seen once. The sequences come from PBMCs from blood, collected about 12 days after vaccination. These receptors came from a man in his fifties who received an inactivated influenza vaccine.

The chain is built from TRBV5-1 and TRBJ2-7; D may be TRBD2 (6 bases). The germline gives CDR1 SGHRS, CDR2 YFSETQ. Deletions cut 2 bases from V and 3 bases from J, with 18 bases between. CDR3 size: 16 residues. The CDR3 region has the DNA TGCGCCAGCAGCTTAACCTCCCGGGACTTAAACTACGAGCAGTACTTC. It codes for CASSLTSRDLNYEQYF.

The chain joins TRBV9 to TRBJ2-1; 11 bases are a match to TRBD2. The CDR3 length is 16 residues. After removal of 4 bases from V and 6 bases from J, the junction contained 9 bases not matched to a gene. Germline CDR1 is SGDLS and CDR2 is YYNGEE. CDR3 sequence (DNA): TGTGCCAGCAGCCCCCCATCCGGGACTAGCGGCAATGAGCAGTTCTTC. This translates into CASSPPSGTSGNEQFF. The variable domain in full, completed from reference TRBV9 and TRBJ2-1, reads DSGVTQTPKHLITATGQRVTLRCSPRSGDLSVYWYQQSLDQGLQFLIQYYNGEERAKGNILERFSAQQFPDLHSELNLSSLELGDSALYFCASSPPSGTSGNEQFFGPGTRLTVL.

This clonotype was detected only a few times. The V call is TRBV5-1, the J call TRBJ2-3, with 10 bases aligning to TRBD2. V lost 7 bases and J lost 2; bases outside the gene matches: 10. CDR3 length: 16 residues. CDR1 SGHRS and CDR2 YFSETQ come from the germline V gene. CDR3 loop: CASSQILAGVTDTQYF. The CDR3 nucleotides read TGCGCCAGCTCACAGATCCTAGCGGGAGTCACAGATACGCAGTATTTT.

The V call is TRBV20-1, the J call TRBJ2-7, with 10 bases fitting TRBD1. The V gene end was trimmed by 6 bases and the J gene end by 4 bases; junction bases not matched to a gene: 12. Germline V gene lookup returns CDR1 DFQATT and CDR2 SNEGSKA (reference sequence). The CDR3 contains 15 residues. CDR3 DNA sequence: TGCAGTGCGACTGATCGGGACAGGGGAAGATACGAGCAGTACTTC. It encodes CSATDRDRGRYEQYF.

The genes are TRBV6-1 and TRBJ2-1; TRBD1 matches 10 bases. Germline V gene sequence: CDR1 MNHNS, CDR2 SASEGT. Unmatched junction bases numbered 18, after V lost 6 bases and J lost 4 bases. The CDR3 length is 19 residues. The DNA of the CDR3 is TGTGCCAGCAGCCAAACCCGGGACAGGGGACCCAATTGGTACAATGAGCAGTTCTTC. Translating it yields CASSQTRDRGPNWYNEQFF.

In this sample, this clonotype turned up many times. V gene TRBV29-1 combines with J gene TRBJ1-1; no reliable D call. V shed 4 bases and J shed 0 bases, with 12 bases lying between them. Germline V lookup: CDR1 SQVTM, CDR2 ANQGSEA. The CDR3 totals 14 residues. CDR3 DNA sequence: TGCAGCGTTGGAAGGACGGTAATGAACACTGAAGCTTTCTTT. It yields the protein CSVGRTVMNTEAFF.

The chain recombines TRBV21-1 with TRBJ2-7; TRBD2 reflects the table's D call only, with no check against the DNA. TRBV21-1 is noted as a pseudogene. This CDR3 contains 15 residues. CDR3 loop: CASSKGGRAGYEQYF. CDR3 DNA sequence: TGTGCCAGCAGCAAAGGTGGAAGGGCCGGCTACGAGCAGTACTTC.

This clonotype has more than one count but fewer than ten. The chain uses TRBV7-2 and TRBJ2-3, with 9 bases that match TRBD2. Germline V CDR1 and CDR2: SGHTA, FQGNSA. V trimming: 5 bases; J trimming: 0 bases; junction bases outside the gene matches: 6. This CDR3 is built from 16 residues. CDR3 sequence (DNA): TGTGCCAGCAGCACTAGCGGGTCGTTTAGCACAGATACGCAGTATTTT. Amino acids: CASSTSGSFSTDTQYF.

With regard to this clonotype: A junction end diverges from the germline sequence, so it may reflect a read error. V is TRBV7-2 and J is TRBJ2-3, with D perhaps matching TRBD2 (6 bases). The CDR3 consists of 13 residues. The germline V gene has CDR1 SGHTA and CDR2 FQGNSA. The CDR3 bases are TGTGCCAGCGGCTTACGGGAGTGGGATACGCAGTATTTT. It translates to CASGLREWDTQYF.

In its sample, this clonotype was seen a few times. The CDR3 DNA follows: TGCGCCAGCAGTTACTCCCTTGGGACCGGGGAGCTGTTTTTT. It is translated as CASSYSLGTGELFF. The chain links TRBV5-1 to TRBJ2-2; D gene ambiguous. The germline CDR1 and CDR2 sequences are SGHRS and YFSETQ. V was cut by 5 bases and J by 5 bases, with 13 bases left in between. The CDR3 covers 14 residues.

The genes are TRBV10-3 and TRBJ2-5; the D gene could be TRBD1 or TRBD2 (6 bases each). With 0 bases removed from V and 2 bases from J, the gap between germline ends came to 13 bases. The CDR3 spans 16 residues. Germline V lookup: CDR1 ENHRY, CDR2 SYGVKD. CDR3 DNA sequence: TGTGCCATCAGTGAGTCGGGGGGCAGCCAACAAGAGACCCAGTACTTC. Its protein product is CAISESGGSQQETQYF.

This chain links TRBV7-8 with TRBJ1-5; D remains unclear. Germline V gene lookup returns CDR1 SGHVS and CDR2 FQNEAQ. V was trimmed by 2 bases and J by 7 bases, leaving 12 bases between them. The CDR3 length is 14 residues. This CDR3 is CASSLWAGTQPQHF. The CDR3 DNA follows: TGTGCCAGCAGCTTATGGGCGGGAACCCAGCCCCAGCATTTT.

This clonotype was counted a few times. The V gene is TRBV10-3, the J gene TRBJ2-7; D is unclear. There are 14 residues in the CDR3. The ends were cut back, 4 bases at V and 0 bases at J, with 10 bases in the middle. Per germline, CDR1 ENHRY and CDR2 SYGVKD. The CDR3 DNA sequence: TGTGCCATCAGTGGGATAGGGTCCTCCTACGAGCAGTACTTC. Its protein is CAISGIGSSYEQYF.

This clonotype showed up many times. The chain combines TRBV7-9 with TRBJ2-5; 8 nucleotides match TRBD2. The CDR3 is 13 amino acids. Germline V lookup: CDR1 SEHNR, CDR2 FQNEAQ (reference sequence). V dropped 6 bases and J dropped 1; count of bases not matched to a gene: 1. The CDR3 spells CASRTSAQETQYF. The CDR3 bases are TGTGCCAGCAGGACTAGCGCCCAAGAGACCCAGTACTTC.

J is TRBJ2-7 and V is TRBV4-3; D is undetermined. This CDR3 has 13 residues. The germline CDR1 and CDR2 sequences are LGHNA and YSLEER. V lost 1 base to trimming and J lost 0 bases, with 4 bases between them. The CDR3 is CASSQGYSYEQYF. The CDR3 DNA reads TGCGCCAGCAGCCAAGGATACTCCTACGAGCAGTACTTC.

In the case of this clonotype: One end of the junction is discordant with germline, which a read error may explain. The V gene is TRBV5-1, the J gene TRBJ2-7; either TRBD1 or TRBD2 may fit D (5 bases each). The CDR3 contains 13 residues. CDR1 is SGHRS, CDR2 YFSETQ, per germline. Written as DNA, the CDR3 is TGCTCCAGCAGCACTGAGGGGACCTACGAGCAGTACTTC. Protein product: CSSSTEGTYEQYF. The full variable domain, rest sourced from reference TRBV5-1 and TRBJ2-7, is KAGVTQTPRYLIKTRGQQVTLSCSPISGHRSVSWYQQTPGQGLQFLFEYFSETQRNKGNFPGRFSGRQFSNSRSEMNVSTLELGDSALYLCSSSTEGTYEQYFGPGTRLTVT.

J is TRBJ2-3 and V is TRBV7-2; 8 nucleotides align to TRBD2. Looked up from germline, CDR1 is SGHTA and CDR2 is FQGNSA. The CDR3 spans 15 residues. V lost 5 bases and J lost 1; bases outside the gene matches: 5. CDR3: CASSNRGGGTDTQYF. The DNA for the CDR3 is TGTGCCAGCAGCAACCGGGGGGGTGGCACAGATACGCAGTATTTT.

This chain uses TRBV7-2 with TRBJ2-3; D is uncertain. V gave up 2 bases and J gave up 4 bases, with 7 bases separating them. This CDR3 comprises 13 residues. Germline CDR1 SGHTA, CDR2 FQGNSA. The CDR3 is CASSLYFADTQYF. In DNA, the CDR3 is TGTGCCAGCAGCTTATACTTCGCAGATACGCAGTATTTT.

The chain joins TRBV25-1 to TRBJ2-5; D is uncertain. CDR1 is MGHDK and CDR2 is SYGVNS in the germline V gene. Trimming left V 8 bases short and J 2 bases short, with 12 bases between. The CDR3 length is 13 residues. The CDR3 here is CASAHGPQETQYF. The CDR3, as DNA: TGTGCCAGCGCCCATGGGCCTCAAGAGACCCAGTACTTC.

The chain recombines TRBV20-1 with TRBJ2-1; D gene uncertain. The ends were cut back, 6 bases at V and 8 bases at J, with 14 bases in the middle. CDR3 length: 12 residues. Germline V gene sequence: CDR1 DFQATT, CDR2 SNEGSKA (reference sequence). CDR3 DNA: TGCAGTGCCACCCGTCCCGGTGATGAGCAGTTCTTC. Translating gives CSATRPGDEQFF.

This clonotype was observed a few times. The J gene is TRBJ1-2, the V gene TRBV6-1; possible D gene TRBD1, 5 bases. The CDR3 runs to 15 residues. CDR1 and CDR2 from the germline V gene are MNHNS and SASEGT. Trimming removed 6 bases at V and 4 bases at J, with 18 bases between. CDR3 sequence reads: CASSPETEISYGYTF. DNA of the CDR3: TGTGCCAGCAGCCCCGAGACAGAGATATCCTATGGCTACACCTTC.

For the CDR3, the DNA is TGCGCCAGCAGCTTGGGCGGGACAAGGGGCCGCACAGATACGCAGTATTTT. The encoded protein is CASSLGGTRGRTDTQYF. The V call is TRBV5-1, the J call TRBJ2-3; D possibly matches TRBD1 or TRBD2 (6 bases each). Germline CDR1 reads SGHRS; CDR2 reads YFSETQ. V lost 0 bases to trimming and J lost 1 base, with 15 bases between them. The CDR3 totals 17 residues.

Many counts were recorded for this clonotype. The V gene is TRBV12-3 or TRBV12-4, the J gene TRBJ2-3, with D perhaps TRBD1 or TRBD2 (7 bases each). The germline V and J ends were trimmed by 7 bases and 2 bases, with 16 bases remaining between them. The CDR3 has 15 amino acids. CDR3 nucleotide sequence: TGTGCCAGCACCCAGGGGGGGCTCTCCACAGATACGCAGTATTTT. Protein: CASTQGGLSTDTQYF.

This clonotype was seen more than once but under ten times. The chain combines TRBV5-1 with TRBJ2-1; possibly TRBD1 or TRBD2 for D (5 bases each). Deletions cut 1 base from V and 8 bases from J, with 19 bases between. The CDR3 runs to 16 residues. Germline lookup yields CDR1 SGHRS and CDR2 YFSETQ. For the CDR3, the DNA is TGCGCCAGCAGCTTGTTTGGGGGAATGTTGAAGTATGAGCAGTTCTTC. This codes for CASSLFGGMLKYEQFF.

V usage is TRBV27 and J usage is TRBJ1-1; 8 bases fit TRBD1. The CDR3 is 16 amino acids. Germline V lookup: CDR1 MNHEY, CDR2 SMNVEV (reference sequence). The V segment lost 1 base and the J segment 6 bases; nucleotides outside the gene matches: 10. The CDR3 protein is CASSLFPGQGRSEAFF. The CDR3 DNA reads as TGTGCCAGCAGTTTATTCCCAGGACAGGGAAGGTCTGAAGCTTTCTTT.

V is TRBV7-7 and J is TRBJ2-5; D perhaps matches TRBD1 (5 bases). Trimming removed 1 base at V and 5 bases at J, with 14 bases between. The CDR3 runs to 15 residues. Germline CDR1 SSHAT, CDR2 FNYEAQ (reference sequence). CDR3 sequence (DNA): TGTGCCAGCAGCTTAGTTAAAGACTGGGGCGAGACCCAGTACTTC. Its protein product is CASSLVKDWGETQYF.

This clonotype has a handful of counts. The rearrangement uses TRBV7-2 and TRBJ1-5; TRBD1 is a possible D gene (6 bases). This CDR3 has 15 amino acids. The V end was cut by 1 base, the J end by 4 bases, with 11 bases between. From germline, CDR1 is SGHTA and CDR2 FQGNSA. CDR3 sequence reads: CASSLDLQGNQPQHF. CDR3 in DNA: TGTGCCAGCAGCTTAGATTTGCAGGGGAATCAGCCCCAGCATTTT.

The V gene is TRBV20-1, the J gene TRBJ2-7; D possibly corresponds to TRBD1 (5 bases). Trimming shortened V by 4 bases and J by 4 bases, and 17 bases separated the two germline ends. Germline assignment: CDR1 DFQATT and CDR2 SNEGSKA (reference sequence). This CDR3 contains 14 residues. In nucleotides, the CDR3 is TGCAGTGCTATTGGACCGGCGTCAGGGTACGAGCAGTACTTC. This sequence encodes CSAIGPASGYEQYF.

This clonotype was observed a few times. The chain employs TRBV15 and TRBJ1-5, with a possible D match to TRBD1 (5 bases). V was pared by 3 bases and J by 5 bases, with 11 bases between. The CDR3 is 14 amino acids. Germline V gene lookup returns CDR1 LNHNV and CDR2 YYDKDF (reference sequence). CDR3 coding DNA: TGTGCCACCAGCAGGGCAGGGCCATATCAGCCCCAGCATTTT. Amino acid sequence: CATSRAGPYQPQHF. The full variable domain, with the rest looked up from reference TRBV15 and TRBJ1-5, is DAMVIQNPRYQVTQFGKPVTLSCSQTLNHNVMYWYQQKSSQAPKLLFHYYDKDFNNEADTPDNFQSRRPNTSFCFLDIRSPGLGDTAMYLCATSRAGPYQPQHFGDGTRLSIL.

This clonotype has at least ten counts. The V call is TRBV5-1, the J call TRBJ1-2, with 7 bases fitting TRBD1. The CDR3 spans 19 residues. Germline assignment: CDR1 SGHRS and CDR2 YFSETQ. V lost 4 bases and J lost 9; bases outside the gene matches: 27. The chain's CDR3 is CASSKRTGATDMALARYTF. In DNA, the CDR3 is TGCGCCAGCAGCAAACGGACAGGCGCGACGGATATGGCCCTGGCACGCTACACCTTC.